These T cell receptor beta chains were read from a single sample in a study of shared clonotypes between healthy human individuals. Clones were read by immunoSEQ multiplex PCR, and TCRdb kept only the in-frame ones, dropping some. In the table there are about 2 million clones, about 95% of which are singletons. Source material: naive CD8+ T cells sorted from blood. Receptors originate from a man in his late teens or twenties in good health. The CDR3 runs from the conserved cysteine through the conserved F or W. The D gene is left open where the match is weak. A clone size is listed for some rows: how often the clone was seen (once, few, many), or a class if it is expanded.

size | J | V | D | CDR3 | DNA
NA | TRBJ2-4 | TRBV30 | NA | CAGEANKNIQYF | TGTGCCGGGGAGGCTAACAAAAACATTCAGTACTTC
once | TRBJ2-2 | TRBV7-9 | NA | CASSAPQGTGELFF | TGTGCCAGCAGCGCACCTCAGGGGACCGGGGAGCTGTTTTTT
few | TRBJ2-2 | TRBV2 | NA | CASSGTANTGELFF | TGTGCCAGCAGTGGGACAGCGAACACCGGGGAGCTGTTTTTT
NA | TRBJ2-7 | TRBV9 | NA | CASSRGHRSYEQYF | TGTGCCAGCAGCCGCGGACACCGCTCCTACGAGCAGTACTTC
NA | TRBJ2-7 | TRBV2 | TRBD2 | CANTWAGGSYEQYF | TGTGCCAACACCTGGGCGGGCGGGAGCTACGAGCAGTACTTC
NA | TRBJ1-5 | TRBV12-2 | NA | CASRDGSQPNQPQHF | TGTGCAAGTCGGGACGGGTCTCAGCCAAATCAGCCCCAGCATTTT
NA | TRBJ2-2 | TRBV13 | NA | CASSSSESGELFF | TGTGCCAGCAGTTCTAGTGAGTCCGGGGAGCTGTTTTTT
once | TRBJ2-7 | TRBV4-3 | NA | CASSQDIVTEYEQYF | TGCGCCAGCAGCCAAGATATTGTGACAGAATACGAGCAGTACTTC
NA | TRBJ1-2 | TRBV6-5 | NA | CASSYSSPGDGYTF | TGTGCCAGCAGTTATTCCTCTCCGGGGGATGGCTACACCTTC
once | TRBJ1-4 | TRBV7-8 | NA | CASSLRGNEKLFF | TGTGCCAGCAGCTTAAGGGGAAATGAAAAACTGTTTTTT
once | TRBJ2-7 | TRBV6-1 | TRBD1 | CASSDHPGGMREQYF | TGTGCCAGCAGTGACCACCCAGGGGGAATGAGGGAGCAGTACTTC
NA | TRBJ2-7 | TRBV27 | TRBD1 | CASSPSTGDRGSYEQYF | TGTGCCAGCAGCCCGTCGACCGGGGACAGGGGGTCCTACGAGCAGTACTTC
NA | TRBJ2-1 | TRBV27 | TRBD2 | CASSPGTSGYNEQFF | TGTGCCAGCAGCCCGGGGACTAGCGGCTACAATGAGCAGTTCTTC
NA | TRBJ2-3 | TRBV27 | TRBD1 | CASTDRGPSADTQYF | TGTGCCAGCACGGACAGGGGGCCGTCAGCAGATACGCAGTATTTT
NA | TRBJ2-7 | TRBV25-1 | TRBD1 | CASSELTGGEQYF | TGTGCCAGCAGTGAACTGACAGGGGGCGAGCAGTACTTC
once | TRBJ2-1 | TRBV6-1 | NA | CASSSAGDSYNEQFF | TGTGCCAGCAGTTCAGCGGGTGATTCCTACAATGAGCAGTTCTTC
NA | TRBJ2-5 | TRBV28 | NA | CASSAPGWETQYF | TGTGCCAGCAGTGCCCCCGGGTGGGAGACCCAGTACTTC
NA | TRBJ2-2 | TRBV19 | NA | CASSYGHTSLGELFF | TGTGCCAGTAGTTATGGGCACACATCCCTAGGGGAGCTGTTTTTT
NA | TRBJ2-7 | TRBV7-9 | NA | CASSHGVGHEQYF | TGTGCCAGCAGCCACGGAGTCGGCCACGAGCAGTACTTC